This T cell receptor (beta chain) comes out of a study of CD8 T cells in Susac syndrome. The CDR3 loop spans 16 amino acids. Per germline, CDR1 SEHNR and CDR2 FQNEAQ (reference sequence). Trimming shortened V by 5 bases and J by 2 bases, and 16 bases separated the two germline ends. TCR beta sequencing covered blood CD8+ and CD4+ T cells. A quantity of about 0.5 to 1 ug RNA underwent reverse transcription using random hexamers. Coverage of TCR beta CDR3 amplification by immunoSEQ multiplex PCR extended to 54 Vbeta and 13 Jbeta. TCRdb passed the immunoSEQ multiplex PCR reads through MiXCR, listing each CDR3 protein once. The sample lists about 430,000 distinct CDR3 sequences, around 85% seen once, with around 0.12% in the top ten.

Material for sequencing was CD8+ T cells from PBMCs. The sequence was obtained from a human donor with multiple sclerosis. This sequence joins TRBV7-9 and TRBJ2-1; D might be TRBD1 or TRBD2, each matching 7 bases. CDR3 DNA sequence: TGTGCCAGCAGCCCAGGGGGAGGGTGGACCTACAATGAGCAGTTCTTC. This translates into CASSPGGGWTYNEQFF.